This TCR beta chain was sequenced in a study of T cell responses to AZD1222 COVID-19 vaccine. The overall study: Pooling covered second doses at about 4 or about 12 weeks. Study results and limitations: Donors in the cohort were predominantly white British and more often female, and clonal diversity was possibly underestimated. Spike-wide coverage was observed for vaccine-associated CD4 TCRs, with dominant responses at 160-218 and 743-854. Only five to seven AZD1222 recipients tested seropositive at baseline.

Points on this clone: Its antigen is not known.

CDR3 length equals 16 residues. Germline-derived CDR1 and CDR2 are SGHRS and YFSETQ. V lost 0 bases and J 4 bases, leaving 11 bases between the germline ends. Profiled with immunoSEQ multiplex PCR; TCRdb holds only in-frame clones, not every one. The sample records 140,000 or so clones, around 87% being singletons. The sequenced sample was peripheral blood, obtained on day 0 of AZD1222 vaccination. This rearrangement joins TRBV5-1 to TRBJ2-6; D perhaps matches TRBD1 (6 bases). The receptor's source is an adult in good health. CDR3 residues: CASSLGRTVGANVLTF. The CDR3 bases are TGCGCCAGCAGCTTGGGGAGGACAGTCGGGGCCAACGTCCTGACTTTC.